Below, one T cell receptor beta chain is given with its context. Its antigen remains unknown. The CDR3 totals 17 residues. Germline CDR1 and CDR2: SGDLS and YYNGEE. V was clipped by 3 bases and J by 0 bases; unmatched bases: 10. Stated time point: cycle 4 day 1 (C4D1), after 6 weeks of nivolumab. Every one of the patients relapsed after autologous stem cell transplantation (brentuximab vedotin exposure was variable). Using immunoSEQ multiplex PCR, the repertoire was profiled, and TCRdb retains in-frame clones only, with some absent. The sample lists about 7,900 clones, around 82% occurring once. These data come from a study of PD-1 blockade in classical Hodgkin lymphoma. Regarding the study as a whole: Baseline TCR diversity was reportedly lower in newly diagnosed patients than healthy donors.

The source was peripheral blood mononuclear cells (PBMCs), collected before the fourth cycle of nivolumab. This clonotype originated in a human donor with classical Hodgkin lymphoma. The chain joins TRBV9 to TRBJ2-3; TRBD2 agrees at 7 bases. The CDR3 here is CASSAVGGLTSTDTQYF. In DNA, the CDR3 is TGTGCCAGCAGCGCCGTCGGGGGACTAACTAGCACAGATACGCAGTATTTT. Together with reference TRBV9 and TRBJ2-3, the CDR3 gives the full variable domain: DSGVTQTPKHLITATGQRVTLRCSPRSGDLSVYWYQQSLDQGLQFLIQYYNGEERAKGNILERFSAQQFPDLHSELNLSSLELGDSALYFCASSAVGGLTSTDTQYFGPGTRLTVL.